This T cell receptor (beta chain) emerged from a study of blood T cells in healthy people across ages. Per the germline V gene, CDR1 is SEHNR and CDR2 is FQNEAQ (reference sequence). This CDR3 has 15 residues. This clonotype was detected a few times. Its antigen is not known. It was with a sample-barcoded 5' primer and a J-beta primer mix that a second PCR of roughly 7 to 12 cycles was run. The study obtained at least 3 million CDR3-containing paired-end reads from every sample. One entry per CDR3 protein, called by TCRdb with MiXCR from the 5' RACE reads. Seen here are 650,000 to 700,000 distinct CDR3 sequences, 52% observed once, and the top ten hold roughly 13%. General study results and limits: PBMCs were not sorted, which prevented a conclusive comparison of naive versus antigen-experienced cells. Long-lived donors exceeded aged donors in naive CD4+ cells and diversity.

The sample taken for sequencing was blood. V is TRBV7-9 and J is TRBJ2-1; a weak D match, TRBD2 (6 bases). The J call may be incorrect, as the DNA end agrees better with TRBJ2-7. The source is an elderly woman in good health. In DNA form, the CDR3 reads TGTGCCAGCAGTTCCGTAGCGGTATCCTACAATGAGCAGTACTTC. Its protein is CASSSVAVSYNEQYF.